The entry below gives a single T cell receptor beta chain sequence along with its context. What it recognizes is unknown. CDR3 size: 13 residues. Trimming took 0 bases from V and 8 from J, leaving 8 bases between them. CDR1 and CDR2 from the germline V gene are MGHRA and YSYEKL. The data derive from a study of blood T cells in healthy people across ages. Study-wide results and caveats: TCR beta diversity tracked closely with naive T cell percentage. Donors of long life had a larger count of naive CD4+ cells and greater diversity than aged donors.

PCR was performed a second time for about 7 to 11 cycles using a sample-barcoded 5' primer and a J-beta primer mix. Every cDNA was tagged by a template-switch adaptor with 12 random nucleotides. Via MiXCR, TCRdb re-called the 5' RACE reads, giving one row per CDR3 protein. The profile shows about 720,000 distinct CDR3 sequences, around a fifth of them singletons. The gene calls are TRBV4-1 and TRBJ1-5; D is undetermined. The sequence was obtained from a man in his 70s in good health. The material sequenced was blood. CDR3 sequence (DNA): TGCGCCAGCAGCCAAGATCGAGCCAAGCCCCAGCATTTT. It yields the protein CASSQDRAKPQHF.